Listed below are T cell receptor beta chains from one sample, sequenced in a study of spatial heterogeneity in lung cancer. Each CDR3 protein is one row after TCRdb ran MiXCR on the 5' RACE reads. This sample has about 5,000 distinct CDR3 sequences, with around 17% found just once. Sequencing was performed on normal lung tissue next to the tumor, taken at surgery. Receptors were obtained from a male donor with early-stage non-small cell lung cancer. Both conserved end residues are part of each CDR3. The D gene is left open where the match is weak. Not every row has a clone size; where given, it reads once, few, many or a size class.

>.|medium-sized|TRBJ2-1|TRBV5-1
CASHLPGSNEQFF
TGCGCCAGCCATCTTCCGGGGAGCAATGAGCAGTTCTTC
>.|many|TRBJ1-1|TRBV7-9
CASSNALGTEAFF
TGTGCCAGCAGCAATGCCTTGGGGACTGAAGCTTTCTTT
>.|.|TRBJ2-7|TRBV11-1
CASSMWTDEQYF
TGTGCCAGCAGCATGTGGACAGATGAGCAGTACTTC
>.|many|TRBJ2-2|TRBV27
CASSFPSGGNTGELFF
TGTGCCAGCAGTTTCCCCTCGGGGGGCAACACCGGGGAGCTGTTTTTT
>.|many|TRBJ2-3|TRBV7-6
CASSWVGDTDTQYF
TGTGCCAGCAGCTGGGTGGGAGACACAGATACGCAGTATTTT
>.|medium-sized|TRBJ2-2|TRBV29-1
CSGEWGPGELFF
TGCAGCGGTGAATGGGGCCCCGGGGAGCTGTTTTTT
>TRBD1|medium-sized|TRBJ1-1|TRBV4-2
CASSQDWTGAEAFF
TGTGCCAGCAGCCAAGATTGGACAGGGGCTGAAGCTTTCTTT
>TRBD1|medium-sized|TRBJ2-7|TRBV27
CASSRTGTYEQYF
TGTGCCAGCAGTCGGACAGGGACCTACGAGCAGTACTTC
>TRBD2|.|TRBJ2-1|TRBV5-1
CASSFSSGTYNEQFF
TGCGCCAGCAGCTTCTCTAGCGGGACCTACAATGAGCAGTTCTTC
>.|medium-sized|TRBJ1-1|TRBV28
CASSFPFAWNTEAFF
TGTGCCAGCAGTTTCCCCTTTGCGTGGAACACTGAAGCTTTCTTT
>.|medium-sized|TRBJ2-7|TRBV29-1
CSVLTGSSYEQYF
TGCAGCGTTCTTACAGGGAGCTCCTACGAGCAGTACTTC
>.|medium-sized|TRBJ1-5|TRBV11-2
CASSLGPDQPQHF
TGTGCCAGCAGCTTGGGACCCGATCAGCCCCAGCATTTT
>.|few|TRBJ1-6|TRBV12-3/TRBV12-4
CASSFNNNSPLHF
TGTGCCAGCAGTTTTAACAATAATTCACCCCTCCACTTT
>TRBD1|medium-sized|TRBJ2-5|TRBV20-1
CSAKSDREYETQYF
TGCAGTGCTAAGTCGGACAGGGAATATGAGACCCAGTACTTC
>TRBD1|medium-sized|TRBJ2-1|TRBV28
CASSLRRVGDRVFF
TGTGCCAGCAGTTTACGACGCGTGGGCGACAGGGTCTTCTTC
>.|.|TRBJ1-5|TRBV10-3
CAISAYNNQPQHF
TGTGCCATCAGTGCTTACAATAATCAGCCCCAGCATTTT
>TRBD1|once|TRBJ2-5|TRBV6-5
CASSYGTGLPKTQYF
TGTGCCAGCAGTTACGGGACAGGGCTCCCGAAGACCCAGTACTTC
>TRBD1|few|TRBJ1-2|TRBV5-1
CASSLGQGSGYTF
TGCGCCAGCAGCCTAGGACAGGGAAGTGGCTACACCTTC
>TRBD1|medium-sized|TRBJ1-5|TRBV6-2/TRBV6-3
CASRQTGSSNQPQHF
TGTGCCAGCAGACAGACAGGGAGCAGCAATCAGCCCCAGCATTTT
>TRBD1|medium-sized|TRBJ1-6|TRBV14
CASSRGQVYNSPLHF
TGTGCCAGCAGCAGGGGACAGGTCTATAATTCACCCCTCCACTTT
>TRBD2|medium-sized|TRBJ2-7|TRBV10-3
CAINLTSGLYEQYF
TGTGCCATCAACCTGACTAGCGGGCTCTACGAGCAGTACTTC
>.|medium-sized|TRBJ2-4|TRBV20-1
CSARDLSGRIQYF
TGCAGTGCTAGAGATCTCTCAGGGAGGATTCAGTACTTC
>.|medium-sized|TRBJ2-3|TRBV25-1
CASGQWESSTDTQYF
TGTGCCAGCGGCCAGTGGGAGAGTAGCACAGATACGCAGTATTTT
>.|few|TRBJ2-3|TRBV7-2
CASSLASGFATQYF
TGTGCCAGCAGCTTAGCGTCGGGGTTCGCTACGCAGTATTTT
>.|many|TRBJ2-7|TRBV18
CASSPTGAYSYEQYF
TGTGCCAGCTCACCAACGGGGGCCTACTCCTACGAGCAGTACTTC
>.|medium-sized|TRBJ1-1|TRBV7-2
CASSLGRQRNTEAFF
TGTGCCAGCAGCTTAGGAAGACAGAGGAACACTGAAGCTTTCTTT
>.|.|TRBJ1-1|TRBV7-2
CASSLAVRVNTEAFF
TGTGCCAGCAGCTTAGCGGTTCGGGTAAACACTGAAGCTTTCTTT
>TRBD1|medium-sized|TRBJ1-1|TRBV5-6
CASSFGTGFGTEAFF
TGTGCCAGCAGCTTTGGGACAGGGTTTGGCACTGAAGCTTTCTTT
>TRBD1|.|TRBJ1-2|TRBV28
CASSEGALGYTF
TGTGCCAGCAGCGAGGGGGCGTTGGGCTACACCTTC
>TRBD1|medium-sized|TRBJ1-1|TRBV29-1
CSVVSGGGGTEAFF
TGCAGCGTTGTATCAGGGGGCGGCGGCACTGAAGCTTTCTTT
>.|medium-sized|TRBJ2-2|TRBV5-1
CASSLDTSNTGELFF
TGCGCCAGCAGCTTGGACACCTCGAACACCGGGGAGCTGTTTTTT
>TRBD2|many|TRBJ2-3|TRBV6-6
CASIAGEEDTQYF
TGTGCCAGCATTGCGGGGGAAGAAGATACGCAGTATTTT
>.|.|TRBJ1-2|TRBV28
CATISGLYYGYTF
TGTGCCACCATCTCGGGGTTGTACTATGGCTACACCTTC
>TRBD2|medium-sized|TRBJ2-7|TRBV27
CASVELAGGPGEQYF
TGTGCCAGCGTCGAACTAGCGGGAGGGCCGGGCGAGCAGTACTTC
>.|medium-sized|TRBJ2-7|TRBV20-1
CSARDWTAYEQYF
TGCAGTGCTAGAGATTGGACAGCCTACGAGCAGTACTTC
>.|.|TRBJ2-7|TRBV20-1
CSARDHRSLFYEQYF
TGCAGTGCTAGAGATCATAGATCTTTGTTCTACGAGCAGTACTTC
>.|medium-sized|TRBJ2-2|TRBV20-1
CSASPSALDTGELFF
TGCAGTGCTAGTCCTTCGGCGCTAGACACCGGGGAGCTGTTTTTT
>TRBD1|medium-sized|TRBJ1-6|TRBV28
CASSLGTDRVLHF
TGTGCCAGCAGTTTAGGGACAGACAGGGTCCTCCACTTT
>.|medium-sized|TRBJ1-1|TRBV20-1
CSATPGVNTEAFF
TGCAGTGCTACTCCAGGTGTGAACACTGAAGCTTTCTTT
>.|medium-sized|TRBJ2-5|TRBV5-1
CASSLDTPLRETQYF
TGCGCCAGCAGCTTGGATACCCCCCTCCGGGAGACCCAGTACTTC
>TRBD2|medium-sized|TRBJ2-1|TRBV5-1
CASSLESSGRANEQFF
TGCGCCAGCAGCTTGGAGTCTAGCGGGAGGGCCAATGAGCAGTTCTTC